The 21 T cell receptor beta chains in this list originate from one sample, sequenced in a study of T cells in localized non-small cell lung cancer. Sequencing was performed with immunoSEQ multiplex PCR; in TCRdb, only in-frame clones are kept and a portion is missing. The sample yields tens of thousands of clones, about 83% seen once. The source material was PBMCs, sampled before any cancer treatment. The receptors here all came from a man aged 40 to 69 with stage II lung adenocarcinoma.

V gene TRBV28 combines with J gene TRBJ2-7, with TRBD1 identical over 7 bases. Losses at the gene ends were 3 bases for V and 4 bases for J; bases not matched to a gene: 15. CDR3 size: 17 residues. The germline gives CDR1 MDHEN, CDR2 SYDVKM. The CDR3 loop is CASSFGLFRDRKYEQYF. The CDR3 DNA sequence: TGTGCCAGCAGTTTTGGACTGTTCCGGGACAGAAAGTACGAGCAGTACTTC.

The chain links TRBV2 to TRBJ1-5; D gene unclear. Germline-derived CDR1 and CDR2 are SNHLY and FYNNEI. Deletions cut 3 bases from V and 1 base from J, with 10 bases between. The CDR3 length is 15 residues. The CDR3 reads CASSERGLSNQPQHF. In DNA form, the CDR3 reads TGTGCCAGCAGTGAGCGGGGTTTAAGCAATCAGCCCCAGCATTTT. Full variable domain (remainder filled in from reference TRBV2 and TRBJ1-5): EPEVTQTPSHQVTQMGQEVILRCVPISNHLYFYWYRQILGQKVEFLVSFYNNEISEKSEIFDDQFSVERPDGSNFTLKIRSTKLEDSAMYFCASSERGLSNQPQHFGDGTRLSIL.

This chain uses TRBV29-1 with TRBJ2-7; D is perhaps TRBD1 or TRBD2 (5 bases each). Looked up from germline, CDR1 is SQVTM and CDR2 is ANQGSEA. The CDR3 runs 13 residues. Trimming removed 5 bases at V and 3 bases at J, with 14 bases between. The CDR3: CSVTPGRNYEQYF. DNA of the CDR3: TGCAGCGTTACCCCGGGACGGAACTACGAGCAGTACTTC.

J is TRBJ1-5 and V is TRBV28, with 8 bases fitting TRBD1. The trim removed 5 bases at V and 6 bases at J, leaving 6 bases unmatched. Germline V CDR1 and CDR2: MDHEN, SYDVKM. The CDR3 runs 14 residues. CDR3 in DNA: TGTGCCAGCAGTCCAGGGACAGGCTCTCAGCCCCAGCATTTT. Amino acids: CASSPGTGSQPQHF. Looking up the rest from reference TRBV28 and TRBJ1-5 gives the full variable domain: DVKVTQSSRYLVKRTGEKVFLECVQDMDHENMFWYRQDPGLGLRLIYFSYDVKMKEKGDIPEGYSVSREKKERFSLILESASTNQTSMYLCASSPGTGSQPQHFGDGTRLSIL.

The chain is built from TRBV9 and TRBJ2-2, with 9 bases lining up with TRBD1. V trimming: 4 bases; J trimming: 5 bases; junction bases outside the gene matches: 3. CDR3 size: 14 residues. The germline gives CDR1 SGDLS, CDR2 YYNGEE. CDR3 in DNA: TGTGCCAGCAGCCGTGGACAGGGGACCGGGGAGCTGTTTTTT. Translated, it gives CASSRGQGTGELFF.

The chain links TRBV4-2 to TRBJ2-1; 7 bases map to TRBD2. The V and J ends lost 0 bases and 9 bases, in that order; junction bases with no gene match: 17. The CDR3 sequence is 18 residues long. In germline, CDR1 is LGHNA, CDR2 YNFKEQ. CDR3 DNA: TGTGCCAGCAGCCAAGATCCCGGGTCACTAGCGAGCCAGGGTGAGCAGTTCTTC. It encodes CASSQDPGSLASQGEQFF.

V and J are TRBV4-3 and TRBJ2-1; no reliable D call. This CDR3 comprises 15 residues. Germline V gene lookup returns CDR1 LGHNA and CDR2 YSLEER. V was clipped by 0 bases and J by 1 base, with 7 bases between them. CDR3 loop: CASSQDRSSYNEQFF. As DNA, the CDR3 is TGCGCCAGCAGCCAAGACAGGAGTTCCTACAATGAGCAGTTCTTC.

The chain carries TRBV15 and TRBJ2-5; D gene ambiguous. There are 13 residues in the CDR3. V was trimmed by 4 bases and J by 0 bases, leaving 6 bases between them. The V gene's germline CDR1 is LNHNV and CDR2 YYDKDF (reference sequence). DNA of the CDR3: TGTGCCACCAGCACAATGTACCAAGAGACCCAGTACTTC. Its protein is CATSTMYQETQYF.

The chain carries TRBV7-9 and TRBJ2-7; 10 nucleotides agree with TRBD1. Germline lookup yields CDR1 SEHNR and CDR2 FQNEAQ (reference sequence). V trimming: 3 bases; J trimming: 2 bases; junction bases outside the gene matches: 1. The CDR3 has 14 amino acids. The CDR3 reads CASSLGTGAYEQYF. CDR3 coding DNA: TGTGCCAGCAGCTTGGGGACAGGGGCCTACGAGCAGTACTTC.

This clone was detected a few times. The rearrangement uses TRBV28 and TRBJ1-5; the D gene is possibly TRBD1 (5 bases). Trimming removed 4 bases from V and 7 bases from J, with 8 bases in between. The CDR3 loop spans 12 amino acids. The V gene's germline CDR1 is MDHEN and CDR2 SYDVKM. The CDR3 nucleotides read TGTGCCAGCAGTTGGGGCAGACAGCCCCAGCATTTT. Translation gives CASSWGRQPQHF. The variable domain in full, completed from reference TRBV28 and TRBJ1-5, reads DVKVTQSSRYLVKRTGEKVFLECVQDMDHENMFWYRQDPGLGLRLIYFSYDVKMKEKGDIPEGYSVSREKKERFSLILESASTNQTSMYLCASSWGRQPQHFGDGTRLSIL.

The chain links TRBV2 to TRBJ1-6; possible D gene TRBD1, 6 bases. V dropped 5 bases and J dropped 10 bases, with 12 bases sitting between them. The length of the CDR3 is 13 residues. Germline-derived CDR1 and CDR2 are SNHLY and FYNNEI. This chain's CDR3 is CASSWGPESPLHF. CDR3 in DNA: TGTGCCAGCAGTTGGGGGCCAGAGTCACCCCTCCACTTT.

DNA of the CDR3: TGCGCCAGCAGCTTGGCCTGGGGGGGCTCCACTGAAGCTTTCTTT. Translation gives CASSLAWGGSTEAFF. The V call is TRBV5-1, the J call TRBJ1-1, with D tentatively TRBD1 (6 bases). CDR3 length: 15 residues. The V end lost 0 bases, the J end lost 4 bases, and 13 bases lay between the germline ends. Per the germline V gene, CDR1 is SGHRS and CDR2 is YFSETQ.

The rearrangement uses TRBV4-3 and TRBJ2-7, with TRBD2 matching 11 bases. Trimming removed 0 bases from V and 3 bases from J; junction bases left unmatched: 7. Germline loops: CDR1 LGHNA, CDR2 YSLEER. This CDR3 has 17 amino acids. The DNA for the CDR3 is TGCGCCAGCAGCCAAGATACTAGCGGGAGTCTAAGCTACGAGCAGTACTTC. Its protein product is CASSQDTSGSLSYEQYF.

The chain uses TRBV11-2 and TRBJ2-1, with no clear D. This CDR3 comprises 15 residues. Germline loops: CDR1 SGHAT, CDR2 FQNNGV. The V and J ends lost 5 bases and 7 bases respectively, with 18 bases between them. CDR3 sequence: CASSPTLSTVNEQFF. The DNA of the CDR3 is TGTGCCAGCAGCCCTACCCTGTCAACTGTAAATGAGCAGTTCTTC.

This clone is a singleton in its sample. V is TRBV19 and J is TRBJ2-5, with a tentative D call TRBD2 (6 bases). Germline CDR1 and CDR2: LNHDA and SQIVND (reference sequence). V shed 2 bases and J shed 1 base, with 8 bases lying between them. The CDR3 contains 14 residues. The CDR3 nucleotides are TGTGCCAGTAGTATACGGGGGATCCAAGAGACCCAGTACTTC. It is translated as CASSIRGIQETQYF.

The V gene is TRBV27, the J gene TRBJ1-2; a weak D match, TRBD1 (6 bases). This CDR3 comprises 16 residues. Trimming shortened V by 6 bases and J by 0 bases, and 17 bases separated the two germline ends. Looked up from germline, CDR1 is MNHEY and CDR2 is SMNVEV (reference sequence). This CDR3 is CASSPSFRGSNYGYTF. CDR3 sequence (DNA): TGTGCCAGCAGCCCCTCCTTCAGGGGTTCTAACTATGGCTACACCTTC.

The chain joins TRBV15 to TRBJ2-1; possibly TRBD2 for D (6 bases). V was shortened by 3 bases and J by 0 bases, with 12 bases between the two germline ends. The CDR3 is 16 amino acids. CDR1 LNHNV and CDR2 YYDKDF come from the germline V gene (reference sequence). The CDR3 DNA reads TGTGCCACCAGCAGGGACTATGCCAGCTCCTACAATGAGCAGTTCTTC. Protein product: CATSRDYASSYNEQFF.

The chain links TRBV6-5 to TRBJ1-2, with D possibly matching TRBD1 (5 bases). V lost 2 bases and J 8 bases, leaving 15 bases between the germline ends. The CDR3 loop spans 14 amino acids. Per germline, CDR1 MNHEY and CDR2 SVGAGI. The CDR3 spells CASSYAARDQGYTF. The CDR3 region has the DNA TGTGCCAGCAGTTACGCCGCGCGGGACCAAGGCTACACCTTC.

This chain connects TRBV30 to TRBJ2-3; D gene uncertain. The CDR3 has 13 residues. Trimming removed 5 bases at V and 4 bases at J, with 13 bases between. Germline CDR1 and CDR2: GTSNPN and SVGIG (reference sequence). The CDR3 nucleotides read TGTGCCTGGGCCGTCCGAAGGGCAGATACGCAGTATTTT. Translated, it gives CAWAVRRADTQYF.

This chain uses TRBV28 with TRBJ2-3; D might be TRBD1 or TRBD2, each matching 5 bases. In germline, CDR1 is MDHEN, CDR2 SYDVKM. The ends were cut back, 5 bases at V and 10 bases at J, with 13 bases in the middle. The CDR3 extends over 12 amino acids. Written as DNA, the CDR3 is TGTGCCAGCAGTCTCCCCCGGGGACCGCAGTATTTT. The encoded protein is CASSLPRGPQYF.

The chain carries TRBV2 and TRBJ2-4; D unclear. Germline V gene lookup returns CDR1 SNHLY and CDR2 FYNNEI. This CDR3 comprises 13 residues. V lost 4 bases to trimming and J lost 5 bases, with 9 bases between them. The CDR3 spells CASSAPWENIQYF. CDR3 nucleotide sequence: TGTGCCAGCAGTGCACCCTGGGAAAACATTCAGTACTTC.